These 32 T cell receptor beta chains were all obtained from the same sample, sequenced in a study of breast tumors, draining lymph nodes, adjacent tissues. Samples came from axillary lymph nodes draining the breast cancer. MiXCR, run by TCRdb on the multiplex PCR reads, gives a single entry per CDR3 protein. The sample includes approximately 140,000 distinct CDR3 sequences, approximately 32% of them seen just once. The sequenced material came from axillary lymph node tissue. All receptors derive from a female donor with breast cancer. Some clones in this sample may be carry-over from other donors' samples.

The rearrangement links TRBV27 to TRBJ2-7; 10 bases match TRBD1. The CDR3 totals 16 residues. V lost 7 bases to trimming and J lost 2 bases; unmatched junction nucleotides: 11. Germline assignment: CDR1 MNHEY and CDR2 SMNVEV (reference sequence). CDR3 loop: CASTKGDRGRTYEQYV. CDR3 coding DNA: TGTGCCAGCACCAAGGGGGACAGGGGAAGAACCTACGAGCAGTACGTC.

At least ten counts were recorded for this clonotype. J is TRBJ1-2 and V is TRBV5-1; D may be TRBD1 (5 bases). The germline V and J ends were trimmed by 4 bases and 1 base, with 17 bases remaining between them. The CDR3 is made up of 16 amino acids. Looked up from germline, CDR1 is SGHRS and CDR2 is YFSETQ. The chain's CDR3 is CASSKWDGSLNYGYTF. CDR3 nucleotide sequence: TGCGCCAGCAGCAAATGGGACGGTTCCCTTAACTATGGCTACACCTTC.

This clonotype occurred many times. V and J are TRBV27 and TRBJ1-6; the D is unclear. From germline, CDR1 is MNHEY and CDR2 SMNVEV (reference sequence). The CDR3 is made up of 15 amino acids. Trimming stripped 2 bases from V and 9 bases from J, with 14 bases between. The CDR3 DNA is TGTGCCAGCAGTTTACTAGGTATCGGAGGTTCACCCCTCCACTTT. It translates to CASSLLGIGGSPLHF.

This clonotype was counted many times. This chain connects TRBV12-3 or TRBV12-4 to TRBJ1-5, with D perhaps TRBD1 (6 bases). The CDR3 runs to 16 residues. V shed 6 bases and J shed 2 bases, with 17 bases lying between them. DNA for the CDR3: TGTGCCAGCAGCCACACGGCGGCAGGGGGCAATCAGCCCCAGCATTTT. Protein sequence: CASSHTAAGGNQPQHF.

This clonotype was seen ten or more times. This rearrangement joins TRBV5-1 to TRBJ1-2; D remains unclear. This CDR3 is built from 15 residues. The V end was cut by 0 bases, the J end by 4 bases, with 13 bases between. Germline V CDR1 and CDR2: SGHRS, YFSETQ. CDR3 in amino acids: CASSLVADVAYGYTF. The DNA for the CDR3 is TGCGCCAGCAGCTTGGTGGCAGACGTCGCCTATGGCTACACCTTC.

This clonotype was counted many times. As DNA, the CDR3 is TGCGCCAGCAGCTCCGCGGGACAGGGGGCCAATGAGCAGTTCTTC. It encodes CASSSAGQGANEQFF. The chain has TRBV5-1 and TRBJ2-1; 12 nucleotides line up with TRBD1. Unmatched junction bases numbered 4, after V lost 3 bases and J lost 6 bases. This CDR3 is built from 15 residues. Germline V gene lookup returns CDR1 SGHRS and CDR2 YFSETQ.

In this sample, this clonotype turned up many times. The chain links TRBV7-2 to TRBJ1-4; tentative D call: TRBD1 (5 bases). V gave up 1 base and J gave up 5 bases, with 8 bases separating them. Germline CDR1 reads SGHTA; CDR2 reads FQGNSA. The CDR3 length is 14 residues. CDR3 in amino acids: CASSLGGLNEKLFF. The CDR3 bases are TGTGCCAGCAGCTTAGGGGGCCTCAATGAAAAACTGTTTTTT.

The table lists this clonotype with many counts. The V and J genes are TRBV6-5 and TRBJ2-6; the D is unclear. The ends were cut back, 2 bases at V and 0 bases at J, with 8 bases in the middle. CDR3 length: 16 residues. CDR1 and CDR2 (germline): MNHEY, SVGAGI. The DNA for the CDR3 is TGTGCCAGCAGTTACGGGAAAAGCTCTGGGGCCAACGTCCTGACTTTC. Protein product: CASSYGKSSGANVLTF.

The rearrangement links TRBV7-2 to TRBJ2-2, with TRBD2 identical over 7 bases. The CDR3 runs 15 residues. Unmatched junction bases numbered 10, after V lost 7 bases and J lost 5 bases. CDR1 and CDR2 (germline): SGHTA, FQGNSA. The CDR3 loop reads CASNRGGGCTGELFF. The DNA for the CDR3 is TGTGCCAGCAACCGTGGGGGGGGATGTACCGGGGAGCTGTTTTTT.

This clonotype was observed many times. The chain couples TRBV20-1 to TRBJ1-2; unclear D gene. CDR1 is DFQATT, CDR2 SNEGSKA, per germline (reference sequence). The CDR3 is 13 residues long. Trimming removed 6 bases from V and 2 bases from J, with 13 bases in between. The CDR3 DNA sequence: TGCAGTGCCCTTAATCCGGGGAACTATGGCTACACCTTC. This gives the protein CSALNPGNYGYTF.

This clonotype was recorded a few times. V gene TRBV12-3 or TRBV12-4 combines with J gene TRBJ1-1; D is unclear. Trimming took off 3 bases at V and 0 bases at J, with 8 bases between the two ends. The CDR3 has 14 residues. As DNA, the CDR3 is TGTGCCAGCAGTTTTGAGGGTATGAACACTGAAGCTTTCTTT. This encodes CASSFEGMNTEAFF.

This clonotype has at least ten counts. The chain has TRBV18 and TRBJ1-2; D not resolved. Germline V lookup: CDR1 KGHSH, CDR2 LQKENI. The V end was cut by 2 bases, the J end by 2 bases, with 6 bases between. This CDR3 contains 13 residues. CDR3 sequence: CASSPGENYGYTF. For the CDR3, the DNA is TGTGCCAGCTCACCAGGGGAGAACTATGGCTACACCTTC.

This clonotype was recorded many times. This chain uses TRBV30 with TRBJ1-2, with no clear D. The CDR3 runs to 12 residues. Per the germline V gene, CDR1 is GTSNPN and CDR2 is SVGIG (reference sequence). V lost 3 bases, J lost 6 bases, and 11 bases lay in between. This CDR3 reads CAWSRSGHGYTF. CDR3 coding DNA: TGTGCCTGGAGCAGGTCCGGCCATGGCTACACCTTC.

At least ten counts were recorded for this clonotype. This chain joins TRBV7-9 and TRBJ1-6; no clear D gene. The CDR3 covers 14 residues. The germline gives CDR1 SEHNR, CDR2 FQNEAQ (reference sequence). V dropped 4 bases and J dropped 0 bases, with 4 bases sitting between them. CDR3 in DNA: TGTGCCAGCAGCTCCAACTCCTATAATTCACCCCTCCACTTT. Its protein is CASSSNSYNSPLHF.

The CDR3 protein is CACGTEVSGANVLTF. CDR3 in DNA: TGTGCCTGTGGGACAGAAGTCTCTGGGGCCAACGTCCTGACTTTC. The chain recombines TRBV2 with TRBJ2-6; TRBD1 agrees at 7 bases. V shed 11 bases, J shed 0 bases, and the junction held 7 bases outside the gene matches. CDR3 length: 15 amino acids. The germline CDR1 and CDR2 sequences are SNHLY and FYNNEI.

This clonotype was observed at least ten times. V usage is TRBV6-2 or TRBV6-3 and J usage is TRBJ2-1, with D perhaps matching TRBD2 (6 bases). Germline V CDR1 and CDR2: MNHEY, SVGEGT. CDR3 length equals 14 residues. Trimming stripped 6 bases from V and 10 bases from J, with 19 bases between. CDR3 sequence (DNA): TGTGCCAGCAGGAACAGCGGGTCTCGAATGGAGCAGTTCTTC. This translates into CASRNSGSRMEQFF.

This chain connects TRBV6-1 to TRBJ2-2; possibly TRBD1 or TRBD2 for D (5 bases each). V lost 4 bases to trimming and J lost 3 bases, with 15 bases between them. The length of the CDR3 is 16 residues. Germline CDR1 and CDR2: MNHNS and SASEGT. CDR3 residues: CASSVPSRAYTGELFF. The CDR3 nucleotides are TGTGCCAGCAGTGTTCCTAGCAGGGCCTACACCGGGGAGCTGTTTTTT.

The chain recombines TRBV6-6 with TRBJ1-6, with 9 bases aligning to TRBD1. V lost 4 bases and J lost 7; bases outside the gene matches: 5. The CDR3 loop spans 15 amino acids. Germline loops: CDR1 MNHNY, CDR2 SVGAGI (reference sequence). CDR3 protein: CASSLQGARNSPLHF. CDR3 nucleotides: TGTGCCAGCAGTTTACAGGGGGCGCGGAATTCACCCCTCCACTTT.

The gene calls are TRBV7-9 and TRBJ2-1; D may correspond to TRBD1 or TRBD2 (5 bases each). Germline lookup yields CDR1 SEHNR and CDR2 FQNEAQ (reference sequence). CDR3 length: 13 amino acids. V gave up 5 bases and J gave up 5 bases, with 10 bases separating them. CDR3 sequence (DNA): TGTGCCAGCAGCCTAGGGACCAACAATGAGCAGTTCTTC. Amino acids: CASSLGTNNEQFF.

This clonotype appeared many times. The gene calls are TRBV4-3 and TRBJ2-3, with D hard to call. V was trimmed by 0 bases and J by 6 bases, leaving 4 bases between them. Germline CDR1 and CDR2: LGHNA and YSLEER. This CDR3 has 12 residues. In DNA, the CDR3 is TGCGCCAGCAGCCAAGATGAGGATACGCAGTATTTT. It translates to CASSQDEDTQYF.

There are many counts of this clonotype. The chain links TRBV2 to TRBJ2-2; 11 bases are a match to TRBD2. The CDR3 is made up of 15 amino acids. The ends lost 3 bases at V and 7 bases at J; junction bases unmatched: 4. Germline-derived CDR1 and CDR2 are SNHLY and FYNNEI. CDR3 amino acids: CASSEASGGIGELFF. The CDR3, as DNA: TGTGCCAGCAGTGAGGCTAGCGGGGGGATCGGGGAGCTGTTTTTT.

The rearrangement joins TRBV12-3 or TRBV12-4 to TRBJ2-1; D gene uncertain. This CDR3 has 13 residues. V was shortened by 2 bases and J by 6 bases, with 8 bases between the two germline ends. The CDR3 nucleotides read TGTGCCAGCAGTTTATCCAACCCCAATGAGCAGTTCTTC. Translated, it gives CASSLSNPNEQFF.

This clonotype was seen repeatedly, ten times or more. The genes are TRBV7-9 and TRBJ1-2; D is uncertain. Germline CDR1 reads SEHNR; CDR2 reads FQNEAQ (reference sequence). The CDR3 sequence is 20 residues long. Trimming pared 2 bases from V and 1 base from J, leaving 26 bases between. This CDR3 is CASSLMDARRSLHVNYGYTF. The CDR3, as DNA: TGTGCCAGCAGCTTAATGGACGCGCGGCGCTCTCTTCACGTTAACTATGGCTACACCTTC. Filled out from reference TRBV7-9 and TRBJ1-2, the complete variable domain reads DTGVSQNPRHKITKRGQNVTFRCDPISEHNRLYWYRQTLGQGPEFLTYFQNEAQLEKSRLLSDRFSAERPKGSFSTLEIQRTEQGDSAMYLCASSLMDARRSLHVNYGYTFGSGTRLTVV.

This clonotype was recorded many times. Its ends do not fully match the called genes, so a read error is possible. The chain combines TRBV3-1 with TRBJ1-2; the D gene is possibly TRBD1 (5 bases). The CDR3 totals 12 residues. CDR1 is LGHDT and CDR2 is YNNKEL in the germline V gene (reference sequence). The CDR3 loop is CACSQRDFGYTF. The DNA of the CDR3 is TGTGCCTGCAGCCAACGGGACTTTGGCTACACCTTC.

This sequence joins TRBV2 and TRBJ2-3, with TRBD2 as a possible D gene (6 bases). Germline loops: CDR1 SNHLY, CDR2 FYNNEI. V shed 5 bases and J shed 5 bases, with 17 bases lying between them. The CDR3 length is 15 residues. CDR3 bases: TGTGCCAGCAGTAAAGGGAACCGGGGAGGAGATACGCAGTATTTT. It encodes CASSKGNRGGDTQYF.

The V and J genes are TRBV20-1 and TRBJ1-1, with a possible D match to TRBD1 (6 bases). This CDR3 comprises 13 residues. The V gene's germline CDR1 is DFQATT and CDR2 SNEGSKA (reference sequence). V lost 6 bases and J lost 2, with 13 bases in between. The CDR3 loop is CSASDRLNTEAFF. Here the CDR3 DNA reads TGCAGTGCGTCGGACAGATTAAACACTGAAGCTTTCTTT.

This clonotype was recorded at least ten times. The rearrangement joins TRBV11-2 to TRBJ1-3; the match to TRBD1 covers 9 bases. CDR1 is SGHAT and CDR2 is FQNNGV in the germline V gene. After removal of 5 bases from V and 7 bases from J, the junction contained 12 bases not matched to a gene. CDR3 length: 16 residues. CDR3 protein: CASSITRDRVSNTIYF. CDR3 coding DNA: TGTGCCAGCAGCATAACCCGGGACAGGGTGTCGAACACCATATATTTT.

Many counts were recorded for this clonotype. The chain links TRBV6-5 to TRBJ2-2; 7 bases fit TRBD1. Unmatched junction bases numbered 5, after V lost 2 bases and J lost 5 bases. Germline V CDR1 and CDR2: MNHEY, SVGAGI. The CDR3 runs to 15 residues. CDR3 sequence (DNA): TGTGCCAGCAGTTACGATAGGACAGGTACCGGGGAGCTGTTTTTT. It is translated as CASSYDRTGTGELFF.

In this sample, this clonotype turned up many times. The CDR3 spells CASSQQTGTNEKLFF. CDR3 nucleotides: TGTGCCAGCAGCCAACAGACAGGGACTAATGAAAAACTGTTTTTT. The chain couples TRBV4-2 to TRBJ1-4; 7 bases match TRBD1. The CDR3 contains 15 residues. Trimming cost V 2 bases and J 2 bases; bases outside gene matches: 2. Germline CDR1 and CDR2: LGHNA and YNFKEQ.

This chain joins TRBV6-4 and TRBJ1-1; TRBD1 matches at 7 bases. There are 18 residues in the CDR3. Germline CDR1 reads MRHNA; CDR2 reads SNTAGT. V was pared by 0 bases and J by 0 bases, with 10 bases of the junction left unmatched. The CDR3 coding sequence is TGTGCCAGCAGTGACTCTGGGCTACCAGGGGGAGTGAACACTGAAGCTTTCTTT. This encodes CASSDSGLPGGVNTEAFF.

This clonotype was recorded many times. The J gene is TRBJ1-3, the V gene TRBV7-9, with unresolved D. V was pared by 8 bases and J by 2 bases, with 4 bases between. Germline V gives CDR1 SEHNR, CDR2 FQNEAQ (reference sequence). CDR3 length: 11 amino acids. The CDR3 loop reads CASGTGNTIYF. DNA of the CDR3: TGTGCCAGCGGAACTGGAAACACCATATATTTT.

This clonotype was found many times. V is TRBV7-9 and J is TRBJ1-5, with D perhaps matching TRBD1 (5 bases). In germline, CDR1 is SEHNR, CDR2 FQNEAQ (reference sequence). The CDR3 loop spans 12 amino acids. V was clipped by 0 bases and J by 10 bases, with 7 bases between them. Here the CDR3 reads CASSLAQGPQHF. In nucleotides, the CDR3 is TGTGCCAGCAGCTTAGCGCAGGGCCCCCAGCATTTT.